This T cell receptor (beta chain) was retrieved from a study of cytomegalovirus exposure and HLA in healthy donors. Whole-study results and caveats: Reportedly, cytomegalovirus status was diagnosed with high sensitivity and specificity.

The V gene's germline CDR1 is PRHDT and CDR2 FYEKMQ (reference sequence). The CDR3 is made up of 13 amino acids. Trimming shortened V by 1 base and J by 2 bases, and 5 bases separated the two germline ends. As to this clone: Antigen specificity is unknown.

Here immunoSEQ multiplex PCR was the method, and the copy in TCRdb shows in-frame clones only, minus some. Among more than 250,000 clones, 86% were seen once, and the ten largest hold 0.84%. The sample taken for sequencing was PBMCs. This chain connects TRBV13 to TRBJ2-5, with D hard to call. This clonotype was sampled from a woman in her late teens or twenties in good health and CMV-seronegative. The CDR3 DNA follows: TGTGCCAGCAGCTTAGCACTACAAGAGACCCAGTACTTC. Translation gives CASSLALQETQYF. The full variable domain, with the rest looked up from reference TRBV13 and TRBJ2-5, is AAGVIQSPRHLIKEKRETATLKCYPIPRHDTVYWYQQGPGQDPQFLISFYEKMQSDKGSIPDRFSAQQFSDYHSELNMSSLELGDSALYFCASSLALQETQYFGPGTRLLVL.